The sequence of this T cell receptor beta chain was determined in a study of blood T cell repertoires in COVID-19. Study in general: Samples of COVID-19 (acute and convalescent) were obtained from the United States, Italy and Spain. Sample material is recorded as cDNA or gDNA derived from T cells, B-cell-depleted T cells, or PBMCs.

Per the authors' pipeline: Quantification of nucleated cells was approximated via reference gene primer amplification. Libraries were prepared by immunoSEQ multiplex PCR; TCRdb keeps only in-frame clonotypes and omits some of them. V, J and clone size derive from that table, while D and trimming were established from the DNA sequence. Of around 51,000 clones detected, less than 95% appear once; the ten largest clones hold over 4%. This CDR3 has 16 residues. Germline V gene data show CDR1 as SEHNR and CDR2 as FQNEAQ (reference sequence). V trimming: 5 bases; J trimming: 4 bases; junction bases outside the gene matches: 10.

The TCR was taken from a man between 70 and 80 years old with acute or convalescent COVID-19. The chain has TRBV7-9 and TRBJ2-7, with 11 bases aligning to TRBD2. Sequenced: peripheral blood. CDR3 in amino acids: CASSLRLAGRGYEQYF. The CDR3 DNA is TGTGCCAGCAGCCTGCGACTAGCGGGGAGGGGGTACGAGCAGTACTTC.